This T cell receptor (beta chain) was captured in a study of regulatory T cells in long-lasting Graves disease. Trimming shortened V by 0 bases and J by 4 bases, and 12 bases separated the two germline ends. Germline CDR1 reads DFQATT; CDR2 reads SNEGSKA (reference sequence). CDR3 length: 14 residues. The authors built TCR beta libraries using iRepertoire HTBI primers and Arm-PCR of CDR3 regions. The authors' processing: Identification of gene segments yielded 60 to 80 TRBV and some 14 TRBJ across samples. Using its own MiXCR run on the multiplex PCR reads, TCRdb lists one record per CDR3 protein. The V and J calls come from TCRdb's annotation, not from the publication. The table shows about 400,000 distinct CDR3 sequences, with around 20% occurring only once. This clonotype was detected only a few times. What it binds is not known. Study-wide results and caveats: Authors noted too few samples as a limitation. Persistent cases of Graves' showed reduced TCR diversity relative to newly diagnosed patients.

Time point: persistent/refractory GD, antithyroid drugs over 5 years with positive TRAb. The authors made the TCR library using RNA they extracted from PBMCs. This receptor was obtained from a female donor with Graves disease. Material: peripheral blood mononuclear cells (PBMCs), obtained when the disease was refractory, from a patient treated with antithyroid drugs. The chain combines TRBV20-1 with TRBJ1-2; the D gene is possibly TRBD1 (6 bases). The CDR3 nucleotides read TGCAGTGCTAGAGATCCCGACAGGAGCTATGGCTACACCTTC. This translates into CSARDPDRSYGYTF.